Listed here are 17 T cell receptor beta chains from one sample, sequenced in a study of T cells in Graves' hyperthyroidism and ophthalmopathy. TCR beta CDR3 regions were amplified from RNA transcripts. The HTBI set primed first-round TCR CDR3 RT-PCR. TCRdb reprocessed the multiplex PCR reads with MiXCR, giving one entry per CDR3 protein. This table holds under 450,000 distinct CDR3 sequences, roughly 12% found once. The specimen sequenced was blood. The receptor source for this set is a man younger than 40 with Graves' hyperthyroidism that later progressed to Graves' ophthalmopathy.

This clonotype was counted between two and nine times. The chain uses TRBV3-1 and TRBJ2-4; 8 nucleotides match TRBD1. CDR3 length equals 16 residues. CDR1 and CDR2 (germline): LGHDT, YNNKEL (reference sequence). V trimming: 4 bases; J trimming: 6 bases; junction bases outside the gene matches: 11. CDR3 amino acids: CASSPDRTGWRNIQYF. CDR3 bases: TGTGCCAGCAGCCCGGATCGGACAGGGTGGCGAAACATTCAGTACTTC. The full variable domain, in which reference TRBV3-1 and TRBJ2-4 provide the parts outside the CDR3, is DTAVSQTPKYLVTQMGNDKSIKCEQNLGHDTMYWYKQDSKKFLKIMFSYNNKELIINETVPNRFSPKSPDKAHLNLHINSLELGDSAVYFCASSPDRTGWRNIQYFGAGTRLSVL.

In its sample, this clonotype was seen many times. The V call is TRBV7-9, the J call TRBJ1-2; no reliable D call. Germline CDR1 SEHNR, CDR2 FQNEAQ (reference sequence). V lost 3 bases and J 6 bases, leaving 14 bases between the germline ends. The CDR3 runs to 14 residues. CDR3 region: CASSLKNRENGYTF. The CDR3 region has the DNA TGTGCCAGCAGCTTGAAGAACAGAGAAAATGGCTACACCTTC.

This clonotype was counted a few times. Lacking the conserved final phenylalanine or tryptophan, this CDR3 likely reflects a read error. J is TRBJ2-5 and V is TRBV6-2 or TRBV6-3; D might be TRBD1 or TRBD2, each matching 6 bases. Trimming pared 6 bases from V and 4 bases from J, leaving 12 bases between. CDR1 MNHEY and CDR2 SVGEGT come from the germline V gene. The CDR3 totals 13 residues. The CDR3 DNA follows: TGTGCCAGCAGGTTACAGGGAGGAGAGACCCAGTACCTC. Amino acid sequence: CASRLQGGETQYL.

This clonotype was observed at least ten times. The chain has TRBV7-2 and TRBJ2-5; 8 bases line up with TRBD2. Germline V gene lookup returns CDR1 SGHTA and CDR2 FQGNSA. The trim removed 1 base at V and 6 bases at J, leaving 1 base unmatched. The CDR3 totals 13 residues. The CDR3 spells CASSLGGGKTQYF. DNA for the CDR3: TGTGCCAGCAGCTTAGGCGGGGGGAAGACCCAGTACTTC.

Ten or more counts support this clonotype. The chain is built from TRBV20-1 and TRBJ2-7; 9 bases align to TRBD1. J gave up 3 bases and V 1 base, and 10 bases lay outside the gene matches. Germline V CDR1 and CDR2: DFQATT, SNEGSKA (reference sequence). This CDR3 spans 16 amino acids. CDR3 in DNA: TGCAGTGCTAGAGGAGCCGGGACAGGGTTACTCTACGAGCAGTACTTC. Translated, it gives CSARGAGTGLLYEQYF.

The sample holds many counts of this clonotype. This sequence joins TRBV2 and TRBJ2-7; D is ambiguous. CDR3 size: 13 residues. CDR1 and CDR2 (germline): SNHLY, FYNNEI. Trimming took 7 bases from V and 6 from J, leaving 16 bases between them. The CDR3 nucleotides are TGTGCCAGCATTTTTCGGCCTCTCGGCGAGCAGTACTTC. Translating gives CASIFRPLGEQYF.

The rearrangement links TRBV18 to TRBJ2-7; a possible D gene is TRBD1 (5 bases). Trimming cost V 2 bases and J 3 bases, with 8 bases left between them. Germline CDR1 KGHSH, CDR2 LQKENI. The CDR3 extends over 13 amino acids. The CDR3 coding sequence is TGTGCCAGCTCACCAAACAGGATCTACGAGCAGTACTTC. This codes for CASSPNRIYEQYF.

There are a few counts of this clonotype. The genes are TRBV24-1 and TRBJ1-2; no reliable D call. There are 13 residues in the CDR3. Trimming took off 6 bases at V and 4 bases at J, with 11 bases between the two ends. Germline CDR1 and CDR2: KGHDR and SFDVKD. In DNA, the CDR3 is TGTGCCACCAGTCGGACGGAGACCTATGGCTACACCTTC. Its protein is CATSRTETYGYTF.

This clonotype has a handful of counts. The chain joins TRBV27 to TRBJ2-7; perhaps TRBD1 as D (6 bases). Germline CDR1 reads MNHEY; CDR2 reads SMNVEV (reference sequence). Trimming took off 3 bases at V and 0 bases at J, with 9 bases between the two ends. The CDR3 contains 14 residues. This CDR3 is CASSLSRGSYEQYF. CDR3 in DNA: TGTGCCAGCAGTTTGAGCAGGGGCTCCTACGAGCAGTACTTC.

The CDR3 is CSARGGGRGFEQYF. Here the CDR3 DNA reads TGCAGTGCTAGAGGTGGGGGGCGGGGCTTCGAGCAGTACTTC. The V gene is TRBV20-1, the J gene TRBJ2-7; either TRBD1 or TRBD2 may fit D (6 bases each). V was clipped by 1 base and J by 6 bases, with 16 bases between them. The CDR3 has 14 amino acids. Germline V CDR1 and CDR2: DFQATT, SNEGSKA (reference sequence).

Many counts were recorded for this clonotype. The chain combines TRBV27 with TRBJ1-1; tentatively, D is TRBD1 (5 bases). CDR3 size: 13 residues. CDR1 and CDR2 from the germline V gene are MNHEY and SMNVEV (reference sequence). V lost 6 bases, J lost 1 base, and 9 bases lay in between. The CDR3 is CASSFGGNTEAFF. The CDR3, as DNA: TGTGCCAGCAGCTTTGGGGGGAACACTGAAGCTTTCTTT.

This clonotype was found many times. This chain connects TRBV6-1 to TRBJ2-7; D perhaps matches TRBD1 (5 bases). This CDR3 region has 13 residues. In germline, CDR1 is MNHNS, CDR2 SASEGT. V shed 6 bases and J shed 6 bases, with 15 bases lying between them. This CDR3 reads CASSHDSPTEQYF. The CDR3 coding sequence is TGTGCCAGCAGCCATGACAGTCCGACCGAGCAGTACTTC.

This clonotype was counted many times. The CDR3 reads CASSEGTRYEQYF. CDR3 nucleotides: TGTGCCAGCTCCGAGGGCACCCGCTACGAGCAGTACTTC. V gene TRBV28 combines with J gene TRBJ2-7, with TRBD2 as a possible D gene (5 bases). V was shortened by 8 bases and J by 3 bases, with 14 bases between the two germline ends. The CDR3 loop spans 13 amino acids. CDR1 is MDHEN, CDR2 SYDVKM, per germline.

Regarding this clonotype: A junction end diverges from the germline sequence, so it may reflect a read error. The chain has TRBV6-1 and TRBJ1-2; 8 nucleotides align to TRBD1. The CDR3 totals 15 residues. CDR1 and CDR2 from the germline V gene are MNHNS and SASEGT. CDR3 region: CAGSKGQGAGYGYTF. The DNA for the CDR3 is TGTGCCGGCAGCAAAGGGCAGGGGGCCGGCTATGGCTACACCTTC.

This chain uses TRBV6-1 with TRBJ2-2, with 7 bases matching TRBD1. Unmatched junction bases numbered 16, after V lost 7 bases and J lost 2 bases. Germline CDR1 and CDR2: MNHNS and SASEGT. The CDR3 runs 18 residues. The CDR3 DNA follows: TGTGCCAGCAAGAGTGTGACAGGGTCCCCATCTAACACCGGGGAGCTGTTTTTT. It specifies CASKSVTGSPSNTGELFF.

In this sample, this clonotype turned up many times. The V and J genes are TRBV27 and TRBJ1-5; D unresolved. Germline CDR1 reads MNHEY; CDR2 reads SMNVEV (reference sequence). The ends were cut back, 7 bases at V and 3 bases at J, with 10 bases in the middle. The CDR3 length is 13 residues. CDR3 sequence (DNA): TGTGCCAGCAAAGGCGGAATCAATCAGCCCCAGCATTTT. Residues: CASKGGINQPQHF.

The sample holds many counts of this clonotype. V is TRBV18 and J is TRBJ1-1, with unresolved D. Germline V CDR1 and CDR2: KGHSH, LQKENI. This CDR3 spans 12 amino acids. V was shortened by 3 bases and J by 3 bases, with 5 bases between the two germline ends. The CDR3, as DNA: TGTGCCAGCTCACCGGAGGACACTGAAGCTTTCTTT. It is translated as CASSPEDTEAFF.